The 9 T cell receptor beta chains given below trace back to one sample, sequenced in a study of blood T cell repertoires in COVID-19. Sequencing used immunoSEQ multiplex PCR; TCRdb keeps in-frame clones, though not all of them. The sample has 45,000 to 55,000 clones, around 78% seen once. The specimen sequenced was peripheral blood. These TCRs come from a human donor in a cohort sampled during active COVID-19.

The CDR3 DNA is TGTGCCTGGAGTCCCGGCAGGTCCTACGAGCAGTACTTC. Amino acid sequence: CAWSPGRSYEQYF. This rearrangement joins TRBV30 to TRBJ2-7, with D unclear. CDR3 size: 13 residues. V shed 2 bases and J shed 1 base, with 9 bases lying between them. Germline-derived CDR1 and CDR2 are GTSNPN and SVGIG (reference sequence).

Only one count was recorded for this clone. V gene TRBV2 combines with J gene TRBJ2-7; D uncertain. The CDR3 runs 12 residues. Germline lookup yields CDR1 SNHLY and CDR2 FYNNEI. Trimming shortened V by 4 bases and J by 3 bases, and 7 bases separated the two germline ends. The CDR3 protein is CASSVNSYEQYF. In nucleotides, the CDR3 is TGTGCCAGCAGTGTTAACAGCTACGAGCAGTACTTC.

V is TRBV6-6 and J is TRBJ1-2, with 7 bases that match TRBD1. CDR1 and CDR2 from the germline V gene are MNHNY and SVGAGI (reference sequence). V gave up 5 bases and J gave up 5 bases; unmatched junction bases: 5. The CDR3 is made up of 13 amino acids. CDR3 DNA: TGTGCCAGCAGTACTGGGACAGCATATGGCTACACCTTC. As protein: CASSTGTAYGYTF.

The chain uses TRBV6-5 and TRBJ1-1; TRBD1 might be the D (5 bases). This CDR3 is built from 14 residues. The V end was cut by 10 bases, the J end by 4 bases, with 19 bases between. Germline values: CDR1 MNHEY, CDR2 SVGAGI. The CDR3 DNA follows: TGTGCCACCATGTACGGGGCGCGGGGCACTGAAGCTTTCTTT. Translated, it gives CATMYGARGTEAFF.

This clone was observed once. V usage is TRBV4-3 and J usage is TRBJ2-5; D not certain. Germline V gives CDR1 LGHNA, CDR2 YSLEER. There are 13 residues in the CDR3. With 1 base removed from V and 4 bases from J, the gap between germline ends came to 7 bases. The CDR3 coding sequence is TGCGCCAGCAGCCAAGGACGAGGAGAGACCCAGTACTTC. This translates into CASSQGRGETQYF.

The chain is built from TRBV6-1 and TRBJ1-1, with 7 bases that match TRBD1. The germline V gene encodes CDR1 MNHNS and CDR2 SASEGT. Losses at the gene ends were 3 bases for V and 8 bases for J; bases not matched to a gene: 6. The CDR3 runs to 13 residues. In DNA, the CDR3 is TGTGCCAGCAGTGAGGCAGACAGGGAAGAAGCTTTCTTT. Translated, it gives CASSEADREEAFF.

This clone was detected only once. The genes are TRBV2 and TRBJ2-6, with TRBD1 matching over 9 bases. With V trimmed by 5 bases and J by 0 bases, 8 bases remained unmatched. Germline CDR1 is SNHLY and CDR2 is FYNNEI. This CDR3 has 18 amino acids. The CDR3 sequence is CASSQTGGISSGANVLTF. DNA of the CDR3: TGTGCCAGCAGTCAGACAGGGGGGATCTCCTCTGGGGCCAACGTCCTGACTTTC. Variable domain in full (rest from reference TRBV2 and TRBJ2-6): EPEVTQTPSHQVTQMGQEVILRCVPISNHLYFYWYRQILGQKVEFLVSFYNNEISEKSEIFDDQFSVERPDGSNFTLKIRSTKLEDSAMYFCASSQTGGISSGANVLTFGAGSRLTVL.

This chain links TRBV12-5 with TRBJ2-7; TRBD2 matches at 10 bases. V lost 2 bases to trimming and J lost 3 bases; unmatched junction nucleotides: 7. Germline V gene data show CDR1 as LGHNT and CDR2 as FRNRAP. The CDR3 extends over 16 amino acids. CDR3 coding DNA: TGTGCTAGTGGTTTGAGCACTAGCGGGGTCCTCTACGAGCAGTACTTC. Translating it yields CASGLSTSGVLYEQYF.

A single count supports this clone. The CDR3 sequence is CASSLEPWQGFTAETQYF. The CDR3 DNA reads TGCGCCAGCAGCTTGGAACCCTGGCAGGGCTTCACGGCAGAGACCCAGTACTTC. The V gene is TRBV5-1, the J gene TRBJ2-5; a weak D match, TRBD1 (5 bases). The CDR3 length is 18 residues. The V and J ends lost 0 bases and 4 bases respectively, with 22 bases between them. Germline CDR1 is SGHRS and CDR2 is YFSETQ.